This entry features one T cell receptor (beta chain) sequence. Antigen specificity is unknown. The data stem from a study of OX40 agonist ivuxolimab in advanced cancers. Study-level background: With ivuxolimab, an agonistic anti-OX40 (CD134) antibody, patients were treated. The group had a mean age of around 64 years, ranged from 23 to 79, and was 80% to 90% male.

Looked up from germline, CDR1 is MNHEY and CDR2 is SMNVEV (reference sequence). The CDR3 is 16 residues long. The ends were cut back, 2 bases at V and 1 base at J, with 12 bases in the middle. Study-wide points: In the expanded peripheral T cells, antigen specificity was never determined. Doses of 0.1 to 3.0 mg/kg were accompanied by clonal expansion of CD4+ and CD8+ blood T cells by week 6.

The data were produced by immunoSEQ multiplex PCR, yet TCRdb's version contains in-frame clones alone and is incomplete. The table records around 140,000 clones, 90% of them present only once. The sequence was collected from an adult with an advanced solid tumor such as melanoma, head and neck, liver or kidney cancer. The chain joins TRBV27 to TRBJ2-1; D possibly corresponds to TRBD1 (6 bases). The sequencing used CD4+ or CD8+ T cells sorted from blood, collected in a trial of the OX40 agonist ivuxolimab. CDR3 sequence (DNA): TGTGCCAGCAGTTTAGAAGGGACATTTTCCTACAATGAGCAGTTCTTC. Protein sequence: CASSLEGTFSYNEQFF.